The rows below give T cell receptor beta chains drawn from one sample of a study of shared clonotypes between healthy human individuals. TCRdb's table, derived via immunoSEQ multiplex PCR, lists solely in-frame clones and lacks some. The sample records roughly 2,000,000 clones, over 85% being singletons. The sequenced sample was naive CD8+ T cells sorted from blood. These receptors were collected from a man in his late teens or twenties in good health. Each CDR3 is given with its conserved first and last residue. D genes are given only for firm matches. A row's size may be missing; if present it is once, few, many or a size class.

size: NA; length: 14; D: NA; J: TRBJ1-5; V: TRBV19; CDR3: CASSIRDTNQPQHF; DNA: TGTGCCAGTAGTATTCGGGACACAAATCAGCCCCAGCATTTT
size: NA; length: 17; D: NA; J: TRBJ1-2; V: TRBV4-1; CDR3: CASSQVAGEGGKYGYTF; DNA: TGCGCCAGCAGCCAAGTTGCGGGGGAGGGTGGCAAGTATGGCTACACCTTC
size: NA; length: 13; D: NA; J: TRBJ2-7; V: TRBV30; CDR3: CAWSGQGAYEQYF; DNA: TGTGCCTGGAGTGGCCAGGGCGCCTACGAGCAGTACTTC
size: NA; length: 13; D: NA; J: TRBJ1-1; V: TRBV5-1; CDR3: CASSPTPNTEAFF; DNA: TGCGCCAGCAGCCCCACACCGAACACTGAAGCTTTCTTT
size: NA; length: 16; D: NA; J: TRBJ1-4; V: TRBV5-1; CDR3: CASTWDPYSTNEKLFF; DNA: TGCGCCAGCACATGGGACCCGTACTCAACTAATGAAAAACTGTTTTTT
size: NA; length: 14; D: NA; J: TRBJ2-7; V: TRBV27; CDR3: CAIFGGATGYEQYF; DNA: TGTGCCATCTTCGGAGGGGCCACGGGCTACGAGCAGTACTTC
size: NA; length: 15; D: TRBD2; J: TRBJ2-7; V: TRBV7-8; CDR3: CASSPERDWDYEQYF; DNA: TGTGCCAGCAGCCCAGAGCGGGACTGGGACTACGAGCAGTACTTC
size: NA; length: 16; D: TRBD1; J: TRBJ1-2; V: TRBV27; CDR3: CASSLGPGTANYGYTF; DNA: TGTGCCAGCAGTTTAGGTCCGGGGACAGCTAACTATGGCTACACCTTC
size: NA; length: 15; D: NA; J: TRBJ2-7; V: TRBV10-3; CDR3: CAISESAGTLYEQYF; DNA: TGTGCCATCAGTGAGTCGGCAGGGACCCTATACGAGCAGTACTTC
size: once; length: 12; D: NA; J: TRBJ1-1; V: TRBV5-4; CDR3: CASSRRNTEAFF; DNA: TGTGCCAGCAGCCGGAGGAACACTGAAGCTTTCTTT
size: NA; length: 15; D: TRBD1; J: TRBJ1-5; V: TRBV19; CDR3: CASTYRGAGNQPQHF; DNA: TGTGCCAGTACGTACAGGGGCGCGGGAAATCAGCCCCAGCATTTT
size: NA; length: 14; D: TRBD1; J: TRBJ2-7; V: TRBV27; CDR3: CASRWTGGAYEQYF; DNA: TGTGCCAGCCGCTGGACAGGGGGCGCCTACGAGCAGTACTTC
size: NA; length: 13; D: TRBD1; J: TRBJ2-7; V: TRBV7-2; CDR3: CASSLGTGGEQYF; DNA: TGTGCCAGCAGCTTAGGGACAGGGGGCGAGCAGTACTTC
size: NA; length: 15; D: NA; J: TRBJ1-2; V: TRBV7-9; CDR3: CASSLEGGRRDGYTF; DNA: TGTGCCAGCAGCTTGGAGGGGGGGCGTAGGGATGGCTACACCTTC
size: NA; length: 14; D: NA; J: TRBJ2-1; V: TRBV5-5; CDR3: CASSLEYLVDEQFF; DNA: TGTGCCAGCAGCTTGGAGTATCTGGTCGATGAGCAGTTCTTC
size: NA; length: 16; D: NA; J: TRBJ1-1; V: TRBV9; CDR3: CASSVGEGGGLTEAFF; DNA: TGTGCCAGCAGCGTAGGGGAGGGAGGGGGGTTGACTGAAGCTTTCTTT
size: NA; length: 15; D: NA; J: TRBJ1-2; V: TRBV5-1; CDR3: CASSRTPDSYDGYTF; DNA: TGCGCCAGCAGCAGGACCCCGGACAGTTATGATGGCTACACCTTC
size: NA; length: 19; D: NA; J: TRBJ2-1; V: TRBV7-9; CDR3: CASSPPPGGRTSSYNEQFF; DNA: TGTGCCAGCAGCCCCCCTCCCGGCGGTAGAACCAGCTCCTACAATGAGCAGTTCTTC
size: NA; length: 20; D: TRBD1; J: TRBJ2-2; V: TRBV5-1; CDR3: CASSLAGQGAITWNTGELFF; DNA: TGCGCCAGCAGCTTGGCGGGACAGGGGGCCATTACTTGGAACACCGGGGAGCTGTTTTTT
size: NA; length: 15; D: NA; J: TRBJ2-1; V: TRBV2; CDR3: CASRGTFSSYNEQFF; DNA: TGTGCCAGCAGGGGGACATTTAGCTCCTACAATGAGCAGTTCTTC
size: NA; length: 10; D: NA; J: TRBJ1-2; V: TRBV20-1; CDR3: CRARDSGYTF; DNA: TGCAGAGCCCGGGACTCTGGCTACACCTTC
size: NA; length: 12; D: NA; J: TRBJ1-1; V: TRBV11-2; CDR3: CASSFPGEEAFF; DNA: TGTGCCAGCAGCTTCCCCGGGGAAGAAGCTTTCTTT
size: NA; length: 15; D: TRBD1; J: TRBJ2-1; V: TRBV10-1; CDR3: CASSGGQRNYNEQFF; DNA: TGCGCCAGCAGTGGGGGACAGAGAAACTACAATGAGCAGTTCTTC
size: NA; length: 13; D: NA; J: TRBJ2-7; V: TRBV6-6; CDR3: CASSYGPGDEQYF; DNA: TGTGCCAGCAGTTACGGTCCTGGGGACGAGCAGTACTTC
size: NA; length: 12; D: NA; J: TRBJ2-3; V: TRBV13; CDR3: CASSPITDTQYF; DNA: TGTGCCAGCAGCCCTATTACAGATACGCAGTATTTT